Listed below are T cell receptor beta chains from one sample, sequenced in a study of cytomegalovirus exposure and HLA in healthy donors. Sequencing used immunoSEQ multiplex PCR; TCRdb keeps in-frame clones, though not all of them. This table holds approximately 93,000 clones, 82% found once. The specimen sequenced was PBMCs. The receptors originated from a man aged 50 to 60 in good health and CMV-seronegative. The CDR3 runs from the conserved cysteine through the conserved F or W. Each record gives: J gene, D gene, V gene, clone size, CDR3 protein, CDR3 DNA. A D gene is named only where the DNA matches it firmly. Size values are once, few and many counts, or a class for expanded clones, and some rows have none.

TRBJ1-5 | TRBD1 | TRBV27 | NA | CASSLWAGQGGDRNQPQHF | TGTGCCAGCAGTTTATGGGCGGGACAGGGGGGGGACCGCAATCAGCCCCAGCATTTT
TRBJ2-5 | TRBD1 | TRBV30 | NA | CAWNADRGGETQYF | TGTGCCTGGAATGCCGACAGGGGAGGAGAGACCCAGTACTTC
TRBJ2-1 | NA | TRBV10-3 | NA | CAVGPGDEQFF | TGTGCCGTTGGGCCCGGGGATGAGCAGTTCTTC
TRBJ2-2 | TRBD1 | TRBV2 | once | CASTRTGGIGGELFF | TGTGCCAGCACCCGGACAGGGGGGATCGGCGGGGAGCTGTTTTTT
TRBJ2-2 | TRBD2 | TRBV19 | NA | CASSNWDYGELFF | TGTGCCAGTAGTAATTGGGACTACGGGGAGCTGTTTTTT
TRBJ1-5 | NA | TRBV7-2 | NA | CASSLYFISNQPQHF | TGTGCCAGCAGCTTATACTTTATCAGCAATCAGCCCCAGCATTTT
TRBJ2-7 | TRBD2 | TRBV7-2 | NA | CASSQTSERGTYEQYF | TGTGCCAGCAGCCAAACTTCGGAGCGGGGGACTTACGAGCAGTACTTC
TRBJ1-1 | TRBD1 | TRBV10-3 | NA | CAISETNTPGQGGTEAFF | TGTGCCATCAGTGAGACTAATACTCCGGGACAGGGGGGAACTGAAGCTTTCTTT
TRBJ2-3 | TRBD2 | TRBV7-3 | NA | CASSTGLAGPSTDTQYF | TGTGCCAGCAGCACCGGACTAGCGGGACCTAGCACAGATACGCAGTATTTT
TRBJ2-2 | TRBD2 | TRBV7-3 | once | CASADTRGRARDNTGELFF | TGTGCCAGCGCTGACACGCGCGGGAGGGCACGTGATAACACCGGGGAGCTGTTTTTT
TRBJ2-2 | TRBD1 | TRBV7-2 | NA | CASSLQGGNTGELFF | TGTGCCAGCAGCTTGCAAGGGGGCAACACCGGGGAGCTGTTTTTT
TRBJ2-7 | TRBD2 | TRBV5-1 | NA | CASSLAVGGGSAYEQYF | TGCGCCAGCAGCTTGGCGGTTGGGGGGGGTTCGGCCTACGAGCAGTACTTC
TRBJ2-7 | TRBD2 | TRBV4-1 | NA | CASSQRTSGIYEQYF | TGCGCCAGCAGCCAAAGGACTAGCGGAATCTACGAGCAGTACTTC
TRBJ1-2 | NA | TRBV2 | NA | CASSSQGPNYGYTF | TGTGCCAGCAGTTCACAGGGCCCTAACTATGGCTACACCTTC
TRBJ2-5 | NA | TRBV6-5 | NA | CASSLTLQGYETRYF | TGTGCCAGCAGTCTTACCTTACAGGGTTACGAGACCCGGTACTTC
TRBJ2-1 | NA | TRBV5-1 | few | CASSLGGVNEQFF | TGCGCCAGCAGCTTGGGGGGCGTGAATGAGCAGTTCTTC
TRBJ2-1 | TRBD2 | TRBV11-3 | NA | CASSLGVTSGFYNEQFF | TGTGCCAGCAGCTTAGGGGTGACTAGCGGCTTCTACAATGAGCAGTTCTTC
TRBJ1-5 | TRBD1 | TRBV9 | NA | CASSAGQGNQPQHF | TGTGCCAGCAGCGCGGGACAGGGGAATCAGCCCCAGCATTTT
TRBJ1-1 | NA | TRBV18 | NA | CASSLLNTEAFF | TGTGCCAGCTCACTACTAAACACTGAAGCTTTCTTT
TRBJ2-6 | NA | TRBV7-2 | NA | CASSARGSSGANVLTF | TGTGCCAGCAGCGCTCGGGGAAGCTCTGGGGCCAACGTCCTGACTTTC
TRBJ1-2 | NA | TRBV10-3 | once | CAISESPTDFYGYTF | TGTGCCATCAGTGAGTCCCCCACAGATTTCTATGGCTACACCTTC
TRBJ1-2 | NA | TRBV12-2 | NA | CASRRQYDSNGYTF | TGTGCAAGTCGCCGACAATACGACAGCAATGGCTACACCTTC
TRBJ2-5 | TRBD1 | TRBV27 | NA | CASSLDRGVETQYF | TGTGCCAGCAGTTTGGACAGGGGGGTGGAGACCCAGTACTTC
TRBJ1-2 | NA | TRBV5-6 | once | CASSLARITATLYRYTF | TGTGCCAGCAGCTTGGCCAGGATTACAGCAACCCTCTATCGCTACACCTTC
TRBJ2-3 | NA | TRBV30 | NA | CAWSAGLTDTQYF | TGTGCCTGGAGTGCAGGTCTCACAGATACGCAGTATTTT
TRBJ1-6 | TRBD1 | TRBV5-4 | NA | CASSPGQGAGNSPLHF | TGTGCCAGCAGTCCGGGACAGGGGGCTGGTAATTCACCCCTCCACTTT
TRBJ2-3 | NA | TRBV19 | NA | CASSRRGRGDTQYF | TGTGCCAGTAGTCGTAGGGGGCGCGGGGACACGCAGTATTTT
TRBJ2-6 | NA | TRBV5-1 | few | CASTKKGEGSGANVLTF | TGCGCCAGCACCAAGAAGGGGGAAGGTTCTGGGGCCAACGTCCTGACTTTC
TRBJ1-2 | NA | TRBV28 | NA | CASSPPGLANYGYTF | TGTGCCAGCAGTCCACCAGGGCTAGCTAACTATGGCTACACCTTC